This TCR beta chain comes out of a study of cytomegalovirus exposure and HLA in healthy donors. Findings and caveats of the study: Accurate prediction of most subjects' HLA-A and HLA-B alleles from TCR beta sequences was reported.

About this clone itself: Its antigen remains unidentified.

V was shortened by 5 bases and J by 7 bases, with 17 bases between the two germline ends. The CDR3 is 13 amino acids. Germline V gene lookup returns CDR1 SQVTM and CDR2 ANQGSEA. PCR employed 60 Vbeta and 13 Jbeta primers. This table comes from immunoSEQ multiplex PCR, and its TCRdb copy is limited to in-frame clones, with some not included. The sample yields some 160,000 clones, about 75% seen once. Sequenced sample: PBMCs. The source is a young woman in good health and CMV-seronegative. The rearrangement uses TRBV29-1 and TRBJ1-2; tentatively, D is TRBD1 (6 bases). CDR3 in DNA: TGCAGCGTTCCCATCGCGGGGGGCTTTGGCTACACCTTC. This sequence encodes CSVPIAGGFGYTF.